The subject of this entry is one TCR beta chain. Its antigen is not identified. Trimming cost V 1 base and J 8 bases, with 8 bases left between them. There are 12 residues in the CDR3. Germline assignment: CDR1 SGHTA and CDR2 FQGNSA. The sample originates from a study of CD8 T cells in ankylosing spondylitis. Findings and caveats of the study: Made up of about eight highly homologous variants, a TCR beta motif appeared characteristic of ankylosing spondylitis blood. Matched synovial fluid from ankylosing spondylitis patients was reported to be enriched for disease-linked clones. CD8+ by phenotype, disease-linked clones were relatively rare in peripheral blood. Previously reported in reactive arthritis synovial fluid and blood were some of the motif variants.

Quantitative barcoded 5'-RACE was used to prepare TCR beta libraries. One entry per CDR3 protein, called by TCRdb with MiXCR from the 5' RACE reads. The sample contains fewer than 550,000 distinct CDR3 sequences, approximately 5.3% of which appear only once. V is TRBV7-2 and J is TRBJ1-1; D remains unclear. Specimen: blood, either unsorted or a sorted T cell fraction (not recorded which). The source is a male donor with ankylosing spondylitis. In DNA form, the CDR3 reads TGTGCCAGCAGCTTAGAACCACCCGAAGCTTTCTTT. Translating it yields CASSLEPPEAFF. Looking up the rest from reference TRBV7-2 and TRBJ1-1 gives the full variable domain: GAGVSQSPSNKVTEKGKDVELRCDPISGHTALYWYRQSLGQGLEFLIYFQGNSAPDKSGLPSDRFSAERTGGSVSTLTIQRTQQEDSAVYLCASSLEPPEAFFGQGTRLTVV.